This T cell receptor (beta chain) stems from a study of cytomegalovirus exposure and HLA in healthy donors. The study's findings and limits: Looking again later, the authors saw that most CMV-associated TCR beta chains seemed HLA-restricted. The study flagged about 160 TCR beta chains as cytomegalovirus-associated. A later examination showed that TCR association rates differed by HLA locus, with DRB1 most and HLA-C fewest.

The CDR3 runs to 16 residues. PCR was performed using 60 Vbeta and 13 Jbeta primers. In the original analysis: In a later analysis, around 10 million of 60 million to 80 million unique beta chains occurred in at least two donors. Sequenced by immunoSEQ multiplex PCR; TCRdb stores in-frame clones only, minus some. V, J and clone size are those of that table, while D and trimming were read from the DNA. The sample lists around 260,000 clones, about 80% occurring once. With respect to this clone: Its antigen is unidentified.

The specimen was PBMCs. The TCR sequence derives from a girl aged 2-10 years in good health and CMV-seronegative. The chain joins TRBV21-1 to TRBJ2-7; no check of the table's D call, TRBD2, against the DNA was made. TRBV21-1 is classified as a pseudogene. The CDR3 coding sequence is TGTGCCAGCAGCAAAATAAGGTGTAACGGAGGGTACGAGCAGTACTTC. This gives the protein CASSKIRCNGGYEQYF.